One T cell receptor (beta chain) is described in this entry. Its antigen is not known. The data were obtained in a study of shared clonotypes between healthy human individuals. Assay: immunoSEQ multiplex PCR; the TCRdb copy retains only in-frame clones and omits some. This sample has about 2 million clones, with roughly 95% found just once. Germline V gives CDR1 SGHRS, CDR2 YFSETQ. V lost 0 bases and J lost 5; bases outside the gene matches: 5. The CDR3 consists of 15 residues. Study conclusions and caveats: The authors sampled blood alone, and tissue repertoires likely differ. Clonotype sharing among donors was expected to depend on sequencing depth. Naive subsets typically showed greater estimated richness than memory subsets.

The sequence was collected from a man younger than 35 in good health. Sequencing was carried out using naive CD4+ T cells sorted from blood. Subset: CD45RA+ positively selected. V gene TRBV5-1 combines with J gene TRBJ2-7; 10 bases are shared with TRBD1. The CDR3 protein is CASSLDGQGVHEQYF. Written as DNA, the CDR3 is TGCGCCAGCAGCTTGGACGGACAGGGGGTGCACGAGCAGTACTTC.